The 23 T cell receptor beta chains reported below all come from one sample, sequenced in a study of blood T cell repertoires in COVID-19. The data were produced by immunoSEQ multiplex PCR, yet TCRdb's version contains in-frame clones alone and is incomplete. The sample shows approximately 200,000 clones, about 80% of them seen only once. What was sequenced was PBMCs or T cells enriched from blood (not recorded which). Receptors were obtained from a man in his sixties who had recovered from COVID-19.

The genes are TRBV4-2 and TRBJ1-2; unclear D gene. The CDR3 is 15 amino acids. Germline V gives CDR1 LGHNA, CDR2 YNFKEQ. Trimming stripped 3 bases from V and 8 bases from J, with 19 bases between. Written as DNA, the CDR3 is TGTGCCAGCAGCCAGCCCGCCGCCGGGGTGCAAGGCTACACCTTC. Its protein is CASSQPAAGVQGYTF.

The V and J genes are TRBV19 and TRBJ1-3, with 10 bases matching TRBD1. CDR3 length equals 15 residues. Germline CDR1 reads LNHDA; CDR2 reads SQIVND (reference sequence). J was trimmed by 4 bases and V by 6 bases; bases with no gene match: 6. CDR3 bases: TGTGCCAGTAGCACCGACAGGGGGCCAGGAAACACCATATATTTT. It is translated as CASSTDRGPGNTIYF.

This clone was observed a few times. This chain joins TRBV9 and TRBJ1-3; the D is unclear. Looked up from germline, CDR1 is SGDLS and CDR2 is YYNGEE. Deletions cut 0 bases from V and 4 bases from J, with 11 bases between. CDR3 size: 15 residues. The CDR3 coding sequence is TGTGCCAGCAGCGTAGTCCCTGCGGCAGGAAACACCATATATTTT. It translates to CASSVVPAAGNTIYF.

The rearrangement uses TRBV6-5 and TRBJ1-6; no clear D gene. V was trimmed by 7 bases and J by 4 bases, leaving 11 bases between them. The length of the CDR3 is 14 residues. Germline lookup yields CDR1 MNHEY and CDR2 SVGAGI. The CDR3 region is CASTRSRYNSPLHF. DNA of the CDR3: TGTGCCAGCACTCGGAGTAGGTATAATTCACCCCTCCACTTT.

The V gene is TRBV5-1, the J gene TRBJ1-1; weak D call: TRBD1 (5 bases). This CDR3 spans 14 amino acids. Deletions cut 3 bases from V and 1 base from J, with 10 bases between. Germline CDR1 reads SGHRS; CDR2 reads YFSETQ. CDR3 DNA: TGCGCCAGCAGCTGGCTGGACAAGAACACTGAAGCTTTCTTT. Residues: CASSWLDKNTEAFF.

The chain combines TRBV6-5 with TRBJ2-3, with D perhaps TRBD1 (5 bases). Germline V gene sequence: CDR1 MNHEY, CDR2 SVGAGI. The germline V and J ends were trimmed by 2 bases and 0 bases, with 9 bases remaining between them. The CDR3 has 15 amino acids. The CDR3 nucleotides read TGTGCCAGCAGTTACCTGGGGCAGAGCACAGATACGCAGTATTTT. It is translated as CASSYLGQSTDTQYF.

CDR3 region: CSVRTSGAGELFF. Written as DNA, the CDR3 is TGCAGCGTTCGGACTAGCGGGGCCGGGGAGCTGTTTTTT. The rearrangement uses TRBV29-1 and TRBJ2-2; 12 bases fit TRBD2. The CDR3 has 13 amino acids. Germline V gene data show CDR1 as SQVTM and CDR2 as ANQGSEA. V lost 5 bases and J lost 6; bases outside the gene matches: 1.

This sequence joins TRBV4-2 and TRBJ2-1; D is ambiguous. The CDR3 is made up of 17 amino acids. With 1 base removed from V and 0 bases from J, the gap between germline ends came to 13 bases. Germline CDR1 reads LGHNA; CDR2 reads YNFKEQ. The CDR3 sequence: CASSQGVGNPSYNEQFF. The DNA for the CDR3 is TGTGCCAGCAGCCAAGGGGTGGGCAACCCCTCCTACAATGAGCAGTTCTTC.

This sequence joins TRBV7-9 and TRBJ2-5; 7 positions agree with TRBD2. V shed 1 base, J shed 4 bases, and the junction held 3 bases outside the gene matches. Germline V lookup: CDR1 SEHNR, CDR2 FQNEAQ (reference sequence). The CDR3 consists of 14 residues. Written as DNA, the CDR3 is TGTGCCAGCAGCTTAGGCGGGGGTGGAGAGACCCAGTACTTC. Translation gives CASSLGGGGETQYF.

This clone turned up a few times. This sequence joins TRBV7-8 and TRBJ1-5; 7 nucleotides match TRBD1. V shed 7 bases, J shed 6 bases, and the junction held 6 bases outside the gene matches. Germline V gene data show CDR1 as SGHVS and CDR2 as FQNEAQ. CDR3 length equals 13 residues. The CDR3 reads CASNQDRAQPQHF. The CDR3 DNA sequence: TGTGCCAGCAACCAAGACAGGGCTCAGCCCCAGCATTTT. Full variable domain (remainder filled in from reference TRBV7-8 and TRBJ1-5): GAGVSQSPRYKVAKRGQDVALRCDPISGHVSLFWYQQALGQGPEFLTYFQNEAQLDKSGLPSDRFFAERPEGSVSTLKIQRTQQEDSAVYLCASNQDRAQPQHFGDGTRLSIL.

The CDR3 spells CAIKGQGASIQNTGELFF. CDR3 in DNA: TGTGCCATCAAGGGACAGGGGGCAAGTATCCAGAACACCGGGGAGCTGTTTTTT. This rearrangement joins TRBV10-3 to TRBJ2-2; TRBD1 matches 12 bases. V lost 7 bases to trimming and J lost 1 base; unmatched junction nucleotides: 10. Germline lookup yields CDR1 ENHRY and CDR2 SYGVKD. This CDR3 contains 18 residues.

This rearrangement joins TRBV15 to TRBJ1-1, with 8 bases that match TRBD1. V trimming: 2 bases; J trimming: 0 bases; junction bases outside the gene matches: 2. CDR1 LNHNV and CDR2 YYDKDF come from the germline V gene (reference sequence). The CDR3 runs to 15 residues. This CDR3 reads CATSRPGQVNTEAFF. Written as DNA, the CDR3 is TGTGCCACCAGCAGACCGGGACAGGTGAACACTGAAGCTTTCTTT. Based on the CDR3 plus reference TRBV15 and TRBJ1-1, the full variable domain is DAMVIQNPRYQVTQFGKPVTLSCSQTLNHNVMYWYQQKSSQAPKLLFHYYDKDFNNEADTPDNFQSRRPNTSFCFLDIRSPGLGDTAMYLCATSRPGQVNTEAFFGQGTRLTVV.

The chain recombines TRBV19 with TRBJ1-1, with D possibly TRBD1 on 5 matching bases. V lost 6 bases to trimming and J lost 5 bases, with 10 bases between them. Germline V gives CDR1 LNHDA, CDR2 SQIVND (reference sequence). The CDR3 loop spans 12 amino acids. The CDR3 nucleotides read TGTGCCAGTAGGGGCCCAGGGACTGAAGCTTTCTTT. Amino acid sequence: CASRGPGTEAFF.

In this sample, this clone turned up a few times. This chain joins TRBV9 and TRBJ1-6; D might be TRBD1 (6 bases). There are 16 residues in the CDR3. The V gene's germline CDR1 is SGDLS and CDR2 YYNGEE. The V gene lost 4 bases and the J gene lost 3 bases, with 14 bases spanning the gap. The CDR3 reads CASSHNREFYNSPLHF. CDR3 DNA sequence: TGTGCCAGCAGCCACAACAGGGAGTTCTATAATTCACCCCTCCACTTT.

This clone was observed a few times. The chain employs TRBV29-1 and TRBJ1-4; 7 positions agree with TRBD1. CDR1 is SQVTM, CDR2 ANQGSEA, per germline. V shed 5 bases and J 4 bases; nucleotides not matched to a gene: 7. There are 14 residues in the CDR3. The CDR3 DNA reads as TGCAGCGTTCTTCCGGGACAGCATAATGAAAAACTGTTTTTT. Translated: CSVLPGQHNEKLFF.

This clone was seen more than once but under ten times. The chain uses TRBV5-1 and TRBJ1-6; TRBD1 matches at 12 bases. The germline gives CDR1 SGHRS, CDR2 YFSETQ. The ends lost 2 bases at V and 0 bases at J; junction bases unmatched: 9. This CDR3 region has 20 residues. CDR3 residues: CASSLNPGQGALSYNSPLHF. The CDR3 DNA reads as TGCGCCAGCAGCTTAAATCCGGGACAGGGGGCTCTCTCCTATAATTCACCCCTCCACTTT.

This chain uses TRBV11-2 with TRBJ2-7, with no clear D. This CDR3 is 12 amino acids long. Per the germline V gene, CDR1 is SGHAT and CDR2 is FQNNGV. Trimming removed 3 bases at V and 2 bases at J, with 5 bases between. The CDR3 sequence: CASSFTAYEQYF. The DNA for the CDR3 is TGTGCCAGCAGCTTCACAGCCTACGAGCAGTACTTC.

The V call is TRBV7-2, the J call TRBJ2-3; 10 positions match TRBD2. V was pared by 4 bases and J by 6 bases, with 4 bases of the junction left unmatched. The CDR3 extends over 14 amino acids. In germline, CDR1 is SGHTA, CDR2 FQGNSA. Here the CDR3 reads CASSSGLAVDTQYF. The CDR3 DNA follows: TGTGCCAGCAGCTCCGGACTAGCGGTGGATACGCAGTATTTT.

This chain links TRBV7-6 with TRBJ1-4; D gene uncertain. The CDR3 has 15 residues. Per the germline V gene, CDR1 is SGHVS and CDR2 is FNYEAQ. V dropped 2 bases and J dropped 0 bases, with 7 bases sitting between them. CDR3 loop: CASSLTGATNEKLFF. The CDR3, as DNA: TGTGCCAGCAGCTTAACCGGGGCAACTAATGAAAAACTGTTTTTT. Full variable domain (remainder filled in from reference TRBV7-6 and TRBJ1-4): GAGVSQSPRYKVTKRGQDVALRCDPISGHVSLYWYRQALGQGPEFLTYFNYEAQQDKSGLPNDRFSAERPEGSISTLTIQRTEQRDSAMYRCASSLTGATNEKLFFGSGTQLSVL.

The rearrangement links TRBV13 to TRBJ1-2; TRBD1 aligns across 7 bases. The germline V gene encodes CDR1 PRHDT and CDR2 FYEKMQ (reference sequence). The length of the CDR3 is 15 residues. J lost 6 bases, V lost 2 bases, and 9 bases had no gene match. For the CDR3, the DNA is TGTGCCAGCAGCTTACCCTGGACAGGCCGGGATGGCTACACCTTC. Translated: CASSLPWTGRDGYTF.

This clone turned up a few times. The chain has TRBV4-1 and TRBJ1-1; tentative D call: TRBD1 (6 bases). This CDR3 is 13 amino acids long. Germline V lookup: CDR1 MGHRA, CDR2 YSYEKL. Deletions cut 4 bases from V and 4 bases from J, with 10 bases between. The CDR3 loop is CASSLQGGTEAFF. For the CDR3, the DNA is TGCGCCAGCAGCCTACAGGGCGGCACTGAAGCTTTCTTT.

The sample holds a few counts of this clone. The chain employs TRBV6-5 and TRBJ2-3, with D tentatively TRBD2 (6 bases). CDR3 size: 11 residues. Per germline, CDR1 MNHEY and CDR2 SVGAGI. The V end lost 7 bases, the J end lost 7 bases, and 9 bases lay between the germline ends. CDR3: CASTRENTQYF. The CDR3 DNA sequence: TGTGCCAGCACCCGGGAGAATACGCAGTATTTT.

The chain recombines TRBV5-6 with TRBJ1-5, with 7 nucleotides matching TRBD1. This CDR3 has 16 amino acids. V lost 1 base, J lost 3 bases, and 7 bases stayed unmatched. CDR1 and CDR2 (germline): SGHDT, YYEEEE. This chain's CDR3 is CASSLKVRGSNQPQHF. The CDR3 DNA reads TGTGCCAGCAGCTTGAAGGTCAGGGGGTCCAATCAGCCCCAGCATTTT.